This T cell receptor (beta chain) is drawn from a study of blood T cell repertoires in COVID-19. TCRdb's copy holds only in-frame clones and misses some; the assay was immunoSEQ multiplex PCR. This sample has 200,000 or so clones, with around 83% found just once. V gave up 5 bases and J gave up 8 bases; unmatched junction bases: 5. CDR1 and CDR2 (germline): SEHNR, FQNEAQ (reference sequence). CDR3 length: 15 residues. The receptor comes from a human donor in a cohort sampled during active COVID-19. The sample taken for sequencing was peripheral blood. The chain combines TRBV7-9 with TRBJ2-1; 14 nucleotides line up with TRBD2. Here the CDR3 DNA reads TGTGCCAGCAGCGATGGGACTAGCGGGAGACATGAGCAGTTCTTC. Its protein product is CASSDGTSGRHEQFF.